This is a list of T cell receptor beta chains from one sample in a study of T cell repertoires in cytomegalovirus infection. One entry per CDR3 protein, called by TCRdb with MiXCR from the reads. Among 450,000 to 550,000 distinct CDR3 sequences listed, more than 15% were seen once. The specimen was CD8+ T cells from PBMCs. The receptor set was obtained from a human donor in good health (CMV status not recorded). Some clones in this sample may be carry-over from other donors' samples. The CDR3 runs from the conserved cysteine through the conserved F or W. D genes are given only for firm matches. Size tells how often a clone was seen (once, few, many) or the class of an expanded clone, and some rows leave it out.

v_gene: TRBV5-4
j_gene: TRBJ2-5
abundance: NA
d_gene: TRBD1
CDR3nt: TGTGCCAGCAGCTTGGTCGGGACAGCACAAGAGACCCAGTACTTC
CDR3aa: CASSLVGTAQETQYF

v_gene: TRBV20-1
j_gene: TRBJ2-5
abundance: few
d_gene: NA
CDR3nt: TGCAGTGCTAGAACGTCACAGGGTTTAGACCAAGAGACCCAGTACTTC
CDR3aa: CSARTSQGLDQETQYF

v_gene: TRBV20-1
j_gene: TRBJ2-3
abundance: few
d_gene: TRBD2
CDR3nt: TGCAGTGCTAGAGACTGGGCTAGCGGGATCACCCCAGATACGCAGTATTTT
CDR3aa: CSARDWASGITPDTQYF

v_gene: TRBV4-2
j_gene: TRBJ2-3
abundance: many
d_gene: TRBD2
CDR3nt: TGTGCCAGCAGCCCTTCTAGCGGGGGGAGCACAGATACGCAGTATTTT
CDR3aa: CASSPSSGGSTDTQYF

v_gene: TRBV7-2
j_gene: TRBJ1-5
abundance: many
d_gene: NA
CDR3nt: TGTGCCAGCAGCTTACCCGAGATCTCTTATAGCAATCAGCCCCAGCATTTT
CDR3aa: CASSLPEISYSNQPQHF

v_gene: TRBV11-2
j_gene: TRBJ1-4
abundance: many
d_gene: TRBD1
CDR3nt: TGTGCCAGCAGCCTAGGGGACAGAACTAATGAAAAACTGTTTTTT
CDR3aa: CASSLGDRTNEKLFF

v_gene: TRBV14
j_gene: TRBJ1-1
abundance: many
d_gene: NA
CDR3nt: TGTGCCAGCAGCTACAGGCGGGGGAACACTGAAGCTTTCTTT
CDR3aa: CASSYRRGNTEAFF

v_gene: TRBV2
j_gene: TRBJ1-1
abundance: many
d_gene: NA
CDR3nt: TGTGCCAGCAGAGGACCCAACACTGAAGCTTTCTTT
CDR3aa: CASRGPNTEAFF

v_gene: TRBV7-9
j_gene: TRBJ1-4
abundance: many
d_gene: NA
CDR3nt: TGTGCCAGCAGCATAGATGAAAAACTGTTTTTT
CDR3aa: CASSIDEKLFF

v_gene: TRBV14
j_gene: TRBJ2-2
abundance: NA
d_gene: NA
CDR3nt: TGTGCCAGCAGCGAAAACTATTACGCATTCACCGGGGAGCTGTTTTTT
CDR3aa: CASSENYYAFTGELFF

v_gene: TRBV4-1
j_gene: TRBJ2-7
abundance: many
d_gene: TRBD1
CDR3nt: TGCGCCAGCAGCCCGCGAAGTTACGGGACAGGGACCTACGAGCAGTACTTC
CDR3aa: CASSPRSYGTGTYEQYF

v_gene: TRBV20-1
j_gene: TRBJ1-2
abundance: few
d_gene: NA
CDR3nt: TGCAGTGCTAGAGATCACCAGGGAGACTATGGCTACACCTTC
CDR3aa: CSARDHQGDYGYTF

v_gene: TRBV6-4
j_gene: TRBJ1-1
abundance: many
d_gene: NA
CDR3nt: TGTGCCAGCAGTGAAACGGGCGTCACTGAAGCTTTCTTT
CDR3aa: CASSETGVTEAFF

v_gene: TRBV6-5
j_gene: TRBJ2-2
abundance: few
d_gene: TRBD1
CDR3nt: TGTGCCAGCAGTTACAGGACAGGACGGAACACCGGGGAGCTGTTTTTT
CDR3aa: CASSYRTGRNTGELFF

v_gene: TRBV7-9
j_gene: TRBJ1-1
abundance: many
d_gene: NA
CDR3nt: TGTGCCAGCAGCTCACCTCAGGCCGGAGGTCGGGCTTTCTTT
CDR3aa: CASSSPQAGGRAFF

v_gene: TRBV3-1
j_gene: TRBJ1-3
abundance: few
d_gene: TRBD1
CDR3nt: TGTGCCAGCAGCCGGACAGGGCTGAACACCATATATTTT
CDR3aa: CASSRTGLNTIYF

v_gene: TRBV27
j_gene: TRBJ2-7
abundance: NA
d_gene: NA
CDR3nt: TGTGCCAGCAGTGTATTCCCATATGACCCGTTACGGGCCTACGAGCAGTACTTC
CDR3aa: CASSVFPYDPLRAYEQYF

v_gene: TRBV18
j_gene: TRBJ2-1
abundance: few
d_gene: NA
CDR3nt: TGTGCCAGCTCACCTGGGGGCCTTTCCTACAATGAGCAGTTCTTC
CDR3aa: CASSPGGLSYNEQFF

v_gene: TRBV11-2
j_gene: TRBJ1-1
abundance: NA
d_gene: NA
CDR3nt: TGTGCCAGCAGCTTAGATCTCAGACGGACGAACACTGAAGCTTTCTTT
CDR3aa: CASSLDLRRTNTEAFF

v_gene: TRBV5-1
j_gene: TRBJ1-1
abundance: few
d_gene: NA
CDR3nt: TGCGCCAGCAGCTCCGATTACGGGGGATACACTGAAGCTTTCTTT
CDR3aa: CASSSDYGGYTEAFF

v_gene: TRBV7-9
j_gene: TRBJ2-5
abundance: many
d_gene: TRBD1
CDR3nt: TGTGCCAGCAGCCCACCACAGGGGGTAGACCAAGAGACCCAGTACTTC
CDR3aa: CASSPPQGVDQETQYF

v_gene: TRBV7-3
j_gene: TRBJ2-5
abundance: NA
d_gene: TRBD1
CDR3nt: TGTGCCAGCAGCCCCGGGACAGGGGGCGGAAGAGAGACCCAGTACTTC
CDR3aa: CASSPGTGGGRETQYF

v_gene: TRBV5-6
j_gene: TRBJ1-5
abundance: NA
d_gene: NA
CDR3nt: TGTGCCAGCAGCCAAGGCGGGGCCAAACCCCAGCATTTT
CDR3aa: CASSQGGAKPQHF

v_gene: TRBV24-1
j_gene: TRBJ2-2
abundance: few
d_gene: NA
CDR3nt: TGTGCCACCAGTGACCATGAGACCGGGGAGCTGTTTTTT
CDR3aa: CATSDHETGELFF

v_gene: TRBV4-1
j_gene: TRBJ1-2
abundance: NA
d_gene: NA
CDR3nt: TGCGCCAGCAGCCAATCGGTGTTCTATGGCTACACCTTC
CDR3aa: CASSQSVFYGYTF

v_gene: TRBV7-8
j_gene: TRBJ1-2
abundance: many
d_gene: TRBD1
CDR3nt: TGTGCCAGCAGCCATACAGGGGGTTGGGGCTACACCTTC
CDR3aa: CASSHTGGWGYTF

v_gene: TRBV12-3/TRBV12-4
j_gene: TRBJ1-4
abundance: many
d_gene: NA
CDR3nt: TGTGCCAGCAGTTTAGTGGGCAGAAAAAATGAAAAACTGTTTTTT
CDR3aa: CASSLVGRKNEKLFF

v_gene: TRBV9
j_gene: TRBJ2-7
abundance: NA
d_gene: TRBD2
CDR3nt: TGTGCCAGCAGCGTAGACGGGGGGGTGACCTACGAGCAGTACTTC
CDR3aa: CASSVDGGVTYEQYF

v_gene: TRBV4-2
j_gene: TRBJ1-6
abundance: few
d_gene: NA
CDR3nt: TGTGCCAGCAGCCAAGCAAGGGGTTTAGATAATTCACCCCTCCACTTT
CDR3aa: CASSQARGLDNSPLHF

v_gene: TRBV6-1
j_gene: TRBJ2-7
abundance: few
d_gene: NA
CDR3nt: TGTGCCACCGCGGCCACCCAGGGCTACGAGCAGTACTTC
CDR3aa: CATAATQGYEQYF

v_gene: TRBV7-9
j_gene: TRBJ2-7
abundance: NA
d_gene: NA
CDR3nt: TGTGCCAGCAGCTCCTCTGCCGTGCGGCCTTACGAGCAGTACTTC
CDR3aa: CASSSSAVRPYEQYF

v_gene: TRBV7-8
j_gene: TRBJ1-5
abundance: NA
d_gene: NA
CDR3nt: TGTGCCAGCAGCTCTATGGTTTATCAGCCCCAGCATTTT
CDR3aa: CASSSMVYQPQHF

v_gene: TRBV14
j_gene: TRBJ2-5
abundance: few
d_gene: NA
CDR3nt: TGTGCCAGACCGGGACCTACCACCGGGACCCAGTACTTC
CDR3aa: CARPGPTTGTQYF

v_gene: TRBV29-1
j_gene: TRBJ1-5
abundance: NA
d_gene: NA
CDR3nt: TGCAGCGTTGAAAGGGTGGGGCTTAGCAATCAGCCCCAGCATTTT
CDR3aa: CSVERVGLSNQPQHF

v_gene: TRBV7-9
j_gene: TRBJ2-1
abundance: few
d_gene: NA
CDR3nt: TGTGCCAGCAGCTCGGATATCCCGCCGTTGGAGCGGACAGCCTACAATGAGCAGTTCTTC
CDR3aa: CASSSDIPPLERTAYNEQFF

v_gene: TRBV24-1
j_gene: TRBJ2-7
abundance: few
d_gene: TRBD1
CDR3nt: TGTGCCACCAGTGATCCGACGACAGGGGACTACGAGCAGTACTTC
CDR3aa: CATSDPTTGDYEQYF

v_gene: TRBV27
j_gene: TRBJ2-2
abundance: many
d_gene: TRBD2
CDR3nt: TGTGCCAGCAGTCCCTCCGCTGGAGCGGGAGTTATTGGAGTCACCGGGGAGCTGTTTTTT
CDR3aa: CASSPSAGAGVIGVTGELFF

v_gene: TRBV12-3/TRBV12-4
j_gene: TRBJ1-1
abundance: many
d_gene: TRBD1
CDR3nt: TGTGCCAGCAGTTTAAGGACAGGGGTTGGAGCTGAAGCTTTCTTT
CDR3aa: CASSLRTGVGAEAFF

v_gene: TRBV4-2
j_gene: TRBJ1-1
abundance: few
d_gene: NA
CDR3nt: TGTGCCAGCAGCCAAGGGAACAGGAACACTGAAGCTTTCTTT
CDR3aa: CASSQGNRNTEAFF

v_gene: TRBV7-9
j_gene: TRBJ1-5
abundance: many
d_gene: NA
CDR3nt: TGTGCCAGCAGCCTGGGCAGCAACAATCAGCCCCAGCATTTT
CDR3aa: CASSLGSNNQPQHF

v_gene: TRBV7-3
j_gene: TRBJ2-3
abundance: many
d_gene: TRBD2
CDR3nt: TGTGCCAGCAGCTTGGCCCCCGAGGCGGGAGGGCCAACCACAGATACGCAGTATTTT
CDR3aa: CASSLAPEAGGPTTDTQYF

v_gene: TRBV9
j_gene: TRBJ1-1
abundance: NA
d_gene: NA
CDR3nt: TGTGCCAGCAGCGTAGTGAAAAGGGAAACTGAAGCTTTCTTT
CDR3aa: CASSVVKRETEAFF

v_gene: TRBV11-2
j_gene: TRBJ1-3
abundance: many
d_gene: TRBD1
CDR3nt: TGTGCCAGCAGCTCTTCGACAGGGGGACTCTCTGGAAACACCATATATTTT
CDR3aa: CASSSSTGGLSGNTIYF

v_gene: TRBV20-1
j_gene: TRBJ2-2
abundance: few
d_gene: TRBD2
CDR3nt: TGCAGTGCTAGAGATCTCCCGTCGGGAGGTAGCGGGGAGCTGTTTTTT
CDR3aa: CSARDLPSGGSGELFF

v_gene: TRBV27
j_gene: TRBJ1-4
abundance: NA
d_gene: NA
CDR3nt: TGTGCCAGCAGTTTATTTTGGCCACAAGGGGCACGTGAAAAACTGTTTTTT
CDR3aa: CASSLFWPQGAREKLFF

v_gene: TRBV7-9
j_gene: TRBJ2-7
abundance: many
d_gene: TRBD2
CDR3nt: TGTGCCAGCAGCCCTAGCGGTCGCGAGCAGTACTTC
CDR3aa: CASSPSGREQYF

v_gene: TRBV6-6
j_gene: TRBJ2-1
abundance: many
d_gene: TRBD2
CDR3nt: TGTGCCAGCAGTTACTCTCCCCCTCTAGCGGGGGAGGGCAATGAGCAGTTCTTC
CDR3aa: CASSYSPPLAGEGNEQFF

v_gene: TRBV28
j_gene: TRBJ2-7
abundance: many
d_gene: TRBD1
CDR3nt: TGTGCCAGCAGGTACCAGGGGGCTCCCCTCTACGAGCAGTACTTC
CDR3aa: CASRYQGAPLYEQYF